The T cell receptor beta chain described here comes from a study of regulatory T cells in long-lasting Graves disease. Study as a whole: Graves' patients with a new diagnosis had received antithyroid drugs under 3 months.

Noted time point: newly diagnosed GD, antithyroid drugs for less than 3 months. The TCR library was made from RNA extracted from PBMCs. As a group, patients came from one endocrinology department in Xi'an, China. Investigators prepared the TCR beta libraries by applying iRepertoire HTBI primers and Arm-PCR of CDR3 regions. TCRdb passed the multiplex PCR reads through MiXCR, listing each CDR3 protein once. The sample records 380,000 or so distinct CDR3 sequences, 15% to 20% being singletons. This clonotype was recorded many times. Its antigen is as yet unknown. The CDR3 loop spans 13 amino acids. V lost 2 bases to trimming and J lost 1 base, with 6 bases between them. The V gene's germline CDR1 is SGHKS and CDR2 YYEKEE (reference sequence). Study-wide findings and caveats: TRBV28, TRBJ1-2 and TRBJ2-5 were favored in persistent disease.

These data also formed part of another study, on T cells in Graves' hyperthyroidism and ophthalmopathy.

This clonotype was obtained from a woman between 18 and 29 years old with Graves disease. The chain employs TRBV5-5 and TRBJ1-2; D is undetermined. The sequencing used peripheral blood mononuclear cells (PBMCs), collected at new diagnosis, from a patient treated with antithyroid drugs. The CDR3 reads CASSFRVNYGYTF. CDR3 sequence (DNA): TGTGCCAGCAGCTTCCGGGTTAACTATGGCTACACCTTC. Full variable domain (outside the CDR3, taken from reference TRBV5-5 and TRBJ1-2): DAGVTQSPTHLIKTRGQQVTLRCSPISGHKSVSWYQQVLGQGPQFIFQYYEKEERGRGNFPDRFSARQFPNYSSELNVNALLLGDSALYLCASSFRVNYGYTFGSGTRLTVV.